A selection of T cell receptor beta chains follows, all from one sample in a study of Ad26.COV2.S vaccination and SARS-CoV-2 variants. Produced via immunoSEQ multiplex PCR; TCRdb's table is partial and in-frame only. Of a few hundred thousand clones listed, 90% are singletons. This specimen was peripheral blood, taken in a trial of Ad26.COV2.S vaccine versus placebo. Receptors originate from a person between 18 and 59 years old who received the Ad26.COV2.S COVID-19 vaccine or a placebo. Both conserved end residues are trimmed from each CDR3. Fields, in order: clone size, V gene, CDR3 protein. Not every row has a clone size; where given, it reads once, few, many or a size class.

clone size: .; V gene: TRBV14; CDR3 protein: ASSQNPTGGFSTDTQY
clone size: once; V gene: TRBV19; CDR3 protein: ASRAGTASSYEQY
clone size: few; V gene: TRBV2; CDR3 protein: ASRDTSGRSYNEQF
clone size: .; V gene: TRBV28; CDR3 protein: ASRGGIYGYT
clone size: .; V gene: TRBV30; CDR3 protein: AWIHSTRLAGSTDTQY
clone size: .; V gene: TRBV20-1; CDR3 protein: SAREEETQY
clone size: .; V gene: TRBV4-2; CDR3 protein: ASLSGEKYEQY
clone size: .; V gene: TRBV12-3/TRBV12-4; CDR3 protein: ASSYGLNEQY
clone size: .; V gene: TRBV27; CDR3 protein: ASSSPTDTQY
clone size: .; V gene: TRBV9; CDR3 protein: ATSRRGGTDTQY
clone size: once; V gene: TRBV18; CDR3 protein: ASSPILGEQF
clone size: .; V gene: TRBV6-5; CDR3 protein: ASSYYTGRNYEQY
clone size: .; V gene: TRBV25-1; CDR3 protein: ASSDLSSEASYEQY
clone size: .; V gene: TRBV19; CDR3 protein: ATKPGQSSYEQY
clone size: .; V gene: TRBV11-2; CDR3 protein: ASSSAAGGLHEQY
clone size: .; V gene: TRBV28; CDR3 protein: ASSLRGQEAF
clone size: .; V gene: TRBV10-3; CDR3 protein: ATLAETYEQY
clone size: .; V gene: TRBV7-2; CDR3 protein: ASGQGWGNTIY
clone size: .; V gene: TRBV24-1; CDR3 protein: ATSRGGTEEYEQY
clone size: .; V gene: TRBV6-1; CDR3 protein: ASSEGGDNQPQH
clone size: .; V gene: TRBV6-2/TRBV6-3; CDR3 protein: ASSYSVAGRGRRY
clone size: .; V gene: TRBV28; CDR3 protein: ASSLLPGQAPNYGYT
clone size: .; V gene: TRBV13; CDR3 protein: ASSLGTGLFYGYT
clone size: .; V gene: TRBV2; CDR3 protein: ASSDFSANSYEQY
clone size: few; V gene: TRBV19; CDR3 protein: ASSIMGTGTEAF
clone size: .; V gene: TRBV6-2/TRBV6-3; CDR3 protein: ASSYVAASAYEQY
clone size: .; V gene: TRBV5-4; CDR3 protein: ASSSKGSYNEQF
clone size: .; V gene: TRBV6-2/TRBV6-3; CDR3 protein: ASSYLAPSTDTQY